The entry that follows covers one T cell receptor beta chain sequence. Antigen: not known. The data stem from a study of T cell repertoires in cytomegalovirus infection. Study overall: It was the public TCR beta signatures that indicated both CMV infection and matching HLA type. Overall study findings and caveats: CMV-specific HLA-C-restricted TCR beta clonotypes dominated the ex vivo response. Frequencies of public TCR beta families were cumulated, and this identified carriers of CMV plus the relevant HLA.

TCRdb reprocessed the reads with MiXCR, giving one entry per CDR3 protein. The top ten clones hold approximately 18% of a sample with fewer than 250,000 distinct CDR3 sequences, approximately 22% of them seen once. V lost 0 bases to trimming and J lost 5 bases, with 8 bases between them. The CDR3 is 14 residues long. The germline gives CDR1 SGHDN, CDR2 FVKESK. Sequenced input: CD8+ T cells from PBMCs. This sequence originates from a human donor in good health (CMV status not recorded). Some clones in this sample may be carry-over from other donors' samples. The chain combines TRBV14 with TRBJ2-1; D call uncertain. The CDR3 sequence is CASSQELRNNEQFF. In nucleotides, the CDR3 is TGTGCCAGCAGCCAAGAACTCAGGAACAATGAGCAGTTCTTC.